A selection of T cell receptor beta chains follows, all from one sample in a study of shared clonotypes between healthy human individuals. Using immunoSEQ multiplex PCR, the repertoire was profiled, and TCRdb retains in-frame clones only, with some absent. The sample holds 550,000 to 800,000 clones, about 74% seen once. Sequenced: memory CD4+ T cells sorted from blood. The source of these receptors is a woman in her twenties or thirties in good health. Each CDR3 is given with its conserved first and last residue. D genes are given only for firm matches. The listing skips clone size in some rows; elsewhere it reads once, few, many or a size class.

v_gene,j_gene,abundance,d_gene,CDR3aa,CDR3nt
TRBV5-1,TRBJ1-1,-,-,CASSSPSLNTEAFF,TGCGCCAGCAGCTCCCCCTCCCTAAACACTGAAGCTTTCTTT
TRBV28,TRBJ2-7,-,-,CASSLRGRPSGNYEQYF,TGTGCCAGCAGTTTAAGGGGGAGGCCAAGCGGAAACTACGAGCAGTACTTC
TRBV4-1,TRBJ1-1,-,-,CASSQVLRGGDTEAFF,TGCGCCAGCAGCCAAGTGCTGAGGGGAGGGGACACTGAAGCTTTCTTT
TRBV25-1,TRBJ1-2,-,-,CASRRGANYGWTF,TGTGCCAGCCGCCGGGGGGCCAACTATGGCTGGACCTTC
TRBV11-1,TRBJ1-1,once,-,CASSFPSMGLAFF,TGTGCCAGCAGCTTTCCGTCGATGGGATTAGCTTTCTTT
TRBV28,TRBJ2-2,-,TRBD2,CASTLAGVAGELFF,TGTGCCAGCACCCTAGCGGGAGTTGCCGGGGAGCTGTTTTTT
TRBV7-8,TRBJ2-1,few,TRBD2,CASSLGGRIYNEQFF,TGTGCCAGCAGCTTGGGCGGGAGAATTTACAATGAGCAGTTCTTC
TRBV2,TRBJ2-3,-,-,CASSPRRTSTDTQYF,TGTGCCAGCAGTCCACGACGGACTAGCACAGATACGCAGTATTTT
TRBV6-6,TRBJ2-7,once,-,CASMARDRRSSYEQYF,TGTGCCAGCATGGCAAGGGACCGCAGGAGCTCCTACGAGCAGTACTTC
TRBV5-4,TRBJ2-1,-,TRBD1,CASSPGQRNEQFF,TGTGCCAGCAGCCCGGGACAGCGCAATGAGCAGTTCTTC
TRBV2,TRBJ2-7,-,TRBD1,CASDNRDRGLYEQYF,TGTGCCAGCGATAACCGGGACAGGGGGCTCTACGAGCAGTACTTC
TRBV5-1,TRBJ2-1,-,TRBD1,CASSKDRVDYNEQFF,TGCGCCAGCAGCAAGGACAGGGTAGACTACAATGAGCAGTTCTTC
TRBV21-1,TRBJ2-3,-,-,CASSKGHYPTQYF,TGTGCCAGCAGCAAAGGTCACTATCCGACGCAGTATTTT
TRBV7-8,TRBJ1-1,-,TRBD1,CASSPRTGRTEAFF,TGTGCCAGCAGCCCAAGGACAGGGAGGACTGAAGCTTTCTTT
TRBV28,TRBJ1-2,-,-,CASRPMGQGDRGYTF,TGTGCCAGCAGACCTATGGGACAAGGCGATCGGGGCTACACCTTC
TRBV28,TRBJ2-2,-,-,CASSLGATGELFF,TGTGCCAGCAGTTTAGGGGCAACCGGGGAGCTGTTTTTT
TRBV19,TRBJ2-3,few,TRBD2,CASSTSGRRPDTQYF,TGTGCCAGTAGTACTAGCGGGAGGCGCCCAGATACGCAGTATTTT
TRBV2,TRBJ1-3,-,-,CASSKNGGNGNTIYF,TGTGCCAGCAGCAAAAACGGGGGGAATGGAAACACCATATATTTT
TRBV7-8,TRBJ2-7,few,-,CASSPRGGSTTYEQYF,TGTGCCAGCAGCCCCAGAGGGGGATCGACCACCTACGAGCAGTACTTC
TRBV21-1,TRBJ2-7,-,-,CASSKVEKHRYEQYF,TGTGCCAGCAGCAAAGTAGAGAAACACCGTTACGAGCAGTACTTC
TRBV6-6,TRBJ2-5,-,TRBD1,CASSWGQVKETQYF,TGTGCCAGCAGTTGGGGACAGGTGAAAGAGACCCAGTACTTC
TRBV2,TRBJ2-2,-,-,CASSSERDTGELFF,TGTGCCAGCAGCTCCGAGAGGGACACCGGGGAGCTGTTTTTT
TRBV7-9,TRBJ2-7,-,TRBD1,CASSQTGTGDNEQYF,TGTGCCAGCAGCCAGACCGGGACAGGGGACAACGAGCAGTACTTC
TRBV27,TRBJ2-7,-,TRBD2,CASSRIQRTSSIYEQYF,TGTGCCAGCAGTAGAATTCAAAGGACTAGTAGCATTTACGAGCAGTACTTC
TRBV29-1,TRBJ2-7,-,TRBD2,CSVKREVGEQYF,TGCAGCGTTAAGCGGGAGGTCGGCGAGCAGTACTTC
TRBV29-1,TRBJ1-4,-,-,CSVGVGGGEKLFF,TGCAGCGTTGGTGTCGGGGGCGGCGAAAAACTGTTTTTT
TRBV18,TRBJ2-7,-,TRBD1,CASSRSPGTGGSEQYF,TGTGCCAGCTCACGCTCCCCCGGGACAGGGGGGAGCGAGCAGTACTTC
TRBV10-1,TRBJ2-6,-,-,CASSPDNSGANVLTF,TGCGCCAGCAGCCCGGACAACTCAGGGGCCAACGTCCTGACTTTC
TRBV19,TRBJ1-1,once,-,CASSITGMNTEAFF,TGTGCCAGTAGTATAACAGGGATGAACACTGAAGCTTTCTTT